This note documents a single T cell receptor beta chain sequence. Its antigen is not known. The data were produced by immunoSEQ multiplex PCR, yet TCRdb's version contains in-frame clones alone and is incomplete. The sample contains more than 150,000 clones, 80% to 90% of which appear only once. The entry originates in a study of T cell responses to AZD1222 COVID-19 vaccine. General study results and limits: Donors, mostly white British, included more females; clonal diversity was possibly underestimated. Unmutated variant regions reportedly attract nearly half of all spike-specific TCRs. Spike-specific TCR breadth and depth grew following two AZD1222 doses.

Germline loops: CDR1 SGHVS, CDR2 FQNEAQ. The CDR3 totals 16 residues. The germline V and J ends were trimmed by 0 bases and 1 base, with 9 bases remaining between them. The specimen comprised peripheral blood, sampled on day 0 of AZD1222 vaccination. This clonotype originated in an adult in good health. The chain has TRBV7-8 and TRBJ2-2; maybe TRBD2 (6 bases). The CDR3 here is CASSLALGGNTGELFF. CDR3 nucleotide sequence: TGTGCCAGCAGCTTAGCGCTGGGGGGGAACACCGGGGAGCTGTTTTTT.